This TCR beta chain was documented in a study of cytomegalovirus exposure and HLA in healthy donors. Study-wide context: HLA-typed donors were the source of approximately 85 million unique TCRs held in an early data release.

Primers for the PCR totalled 60 Vbeta and 13 Jbeta. The repertoire was sequenced with immunoSEQ multiplex PCR; TCRdb's copy has only in-frame clones and lacks some. The table includes about 160,000 clones, around 77% detected once. Trimming removed 1 base from V and 5 bases from J, with 9 bases in between. The V gene's germline CDR1 is GTSNPN and CDR2 SVGIG (reference sequence). The CDR3 length is 13 residues. The sequenced sample was PBMCs. The J gene is TRBJ1-5, the V gene TRBV30; TRBD1 might be the D (6 bases). This TCR derives from a man aged 55 to 70 in good health and CMV-seronegative. The chain's CDR3 is CAWSEGDYQPQHF. The CDR3 nucleotides are TGTGCCTGGAGTGAGGGGGATTATCAGCCCCAGCATTTT.